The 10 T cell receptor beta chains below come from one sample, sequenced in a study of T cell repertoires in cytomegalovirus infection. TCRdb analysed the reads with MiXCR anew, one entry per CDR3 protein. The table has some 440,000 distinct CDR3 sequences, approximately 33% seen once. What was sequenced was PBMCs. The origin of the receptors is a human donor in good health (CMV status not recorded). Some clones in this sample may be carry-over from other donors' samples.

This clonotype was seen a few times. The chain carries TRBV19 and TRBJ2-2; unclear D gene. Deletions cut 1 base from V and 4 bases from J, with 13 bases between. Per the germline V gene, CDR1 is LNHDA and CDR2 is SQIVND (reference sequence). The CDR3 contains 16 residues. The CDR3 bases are TGTGCCAGTAGTATAGGGTGGGGTTCCGGCACCGGGGAGCTGTTTTTT. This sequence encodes CASSIGWGSGTGELFF.

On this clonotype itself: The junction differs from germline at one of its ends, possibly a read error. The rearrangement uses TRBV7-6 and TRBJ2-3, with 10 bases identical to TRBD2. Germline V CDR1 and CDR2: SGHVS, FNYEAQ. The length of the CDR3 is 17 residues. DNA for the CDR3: TGTGCCAGCAGCTGGGGGACTAGCGCGGCAGCAGGAGATTCGCAGTATTTT. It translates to CASSWGTSAAAGDSQYF.

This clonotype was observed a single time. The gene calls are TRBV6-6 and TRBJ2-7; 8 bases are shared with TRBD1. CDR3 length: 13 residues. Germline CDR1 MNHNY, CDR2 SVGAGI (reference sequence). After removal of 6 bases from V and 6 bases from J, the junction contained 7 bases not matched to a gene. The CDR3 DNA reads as TGTGCCAGCAGGGACAGGGTTAAGGGCGAGCAGTACTTC. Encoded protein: CASRDRVKGEQYF.

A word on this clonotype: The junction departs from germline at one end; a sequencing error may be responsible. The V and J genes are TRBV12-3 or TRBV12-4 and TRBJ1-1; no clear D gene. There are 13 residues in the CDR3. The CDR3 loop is CSSSLTGGTEAFF. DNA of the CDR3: TGTTCCAGCAGTTTAACTGGCGGGACTGAAGCTTTCTTT.

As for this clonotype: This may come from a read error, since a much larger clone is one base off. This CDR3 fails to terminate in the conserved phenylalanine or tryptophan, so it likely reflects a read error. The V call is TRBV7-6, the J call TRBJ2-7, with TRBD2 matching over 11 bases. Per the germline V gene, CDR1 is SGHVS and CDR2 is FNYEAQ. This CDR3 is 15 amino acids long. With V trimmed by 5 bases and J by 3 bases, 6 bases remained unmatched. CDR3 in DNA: TGTGCCAGCAGCCGGACCGGGACTAGCGGCTACGAGCAGTACTTA. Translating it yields CASSRTGTSGYEQYL.

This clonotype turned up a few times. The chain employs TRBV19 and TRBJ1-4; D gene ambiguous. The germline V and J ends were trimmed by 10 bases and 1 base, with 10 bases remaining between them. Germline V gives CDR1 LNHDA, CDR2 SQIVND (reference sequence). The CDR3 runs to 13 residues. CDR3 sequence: CATQRGTNEKLFF. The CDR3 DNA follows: TGTGCCACCCAGCGAGGAACTAATGAAAAACTGTTTTTT. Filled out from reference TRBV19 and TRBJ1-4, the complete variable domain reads DGGITQSPKYLFRKEGQNVTLSCEQNLNHDAMYWYRQDPGQGLRLIYYSQIVNDFQKGDIAEGYSVSREKKESFPLTVTSAQKNPTAFYLCATQRGTNEKLFFGSGTQLSVL.

The CDR3 loop is CSVVPEGIWTEAFF. The CDR3 bases are TGCAGCGTTGTCCCCGAGGGAATTTGGACTGAAGCTTTCTTT. The chain combines TRBV29-1 with TRBJ1-1; D is undetermined. CDR3 length: 14 residues. Trimming cost V 4 bases and J 5 bases, with 17 bases left between them. The V gene's germline CDR1 is SQVTM and CDR2 ANQGSEA.

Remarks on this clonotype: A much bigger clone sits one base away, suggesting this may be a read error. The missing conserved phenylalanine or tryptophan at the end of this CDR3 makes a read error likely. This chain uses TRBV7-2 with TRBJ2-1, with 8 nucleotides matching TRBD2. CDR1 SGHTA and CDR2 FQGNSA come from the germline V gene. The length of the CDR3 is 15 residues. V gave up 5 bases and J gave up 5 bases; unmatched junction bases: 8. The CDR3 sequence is CASSLSRGGHNEQFL. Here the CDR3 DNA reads TGTGCCAGCAGCCTATCCCGGGGGGGGCACAATGAGCAGTTCTTA.

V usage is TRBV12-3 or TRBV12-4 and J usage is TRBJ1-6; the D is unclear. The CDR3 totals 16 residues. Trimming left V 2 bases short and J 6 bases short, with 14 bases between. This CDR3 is CASSLKSGVRNSPLHF. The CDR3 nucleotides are TGTGCCAGCAGTTTAAAAAGTGGAGTCCGTAATTCACCCCTCCACTTT.

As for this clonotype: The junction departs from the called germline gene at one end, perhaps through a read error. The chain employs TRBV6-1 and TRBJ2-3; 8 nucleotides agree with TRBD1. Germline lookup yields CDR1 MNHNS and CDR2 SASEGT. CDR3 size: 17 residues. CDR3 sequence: CASKDRDRSLSTDTPYF. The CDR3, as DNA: TGTGCCAGCAAGGACAGGGACAGATCCCTTAGCACAGATACGCCGTATTTT.